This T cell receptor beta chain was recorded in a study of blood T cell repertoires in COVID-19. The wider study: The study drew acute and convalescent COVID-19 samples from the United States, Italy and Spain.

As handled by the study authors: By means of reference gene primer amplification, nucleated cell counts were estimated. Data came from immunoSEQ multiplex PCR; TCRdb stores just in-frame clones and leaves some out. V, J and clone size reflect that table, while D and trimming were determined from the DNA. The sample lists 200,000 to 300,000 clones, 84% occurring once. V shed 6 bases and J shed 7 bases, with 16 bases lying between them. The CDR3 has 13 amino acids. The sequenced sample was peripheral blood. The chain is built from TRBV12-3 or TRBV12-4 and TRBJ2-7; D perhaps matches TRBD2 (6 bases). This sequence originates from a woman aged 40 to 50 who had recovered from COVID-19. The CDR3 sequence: CASSMGGLGEQYF. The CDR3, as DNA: TGTGCCAGCAGCATGGGGGGACTTGGGGAGCAGTACTTC.